The 23 T cell receptor beta chains below all came from one sample that was sequenced in a study of T-cell reconstitution after alpha-beta-depleted transplantation in children. A TCRbeta library incorporating unique molecular identifiers was prepared. TCRdb recomputed calls from the PCR reads with MiXCR, one row per CDR3 protein. Of 400,000 to 450,000 distinct CDR3 sequences listed, around 46% are singletons. This specimen consisted of PBMCs, obtained before TCRalphabeta/CD19-depleted stem cell transplant. The receptor source for this set is a girl under 10 years old with aplastic anemia, due to receive a stem cell transplant.

About this clonotype itself: One end of the junction varies from germline; a read error may be responsible. The rearrangement joins TRBV20-1 to TRBJ2-1; the match to TRBD2 covers 7 bases. Germline V gives CDR1 DFQATT, CDR2 SNEGSKA (reference sequence). The CDR3 spans 16 residues. The CDR3 DNA is TGCTGTGCTAGCCGTGGGGGGGGTCCCTCCTACAATGAGCAGTTCTTC. This translates into CCASRGGGPSYNEQFF.

This clonotype has only a few counts. The gene calls are TRBV27 and TRBJ2-1, with TRBD2 identical over 9 bases. Germline-derived CDR1 and CDR2 are MNHEY and SMNVEV (reference sequence). With 7 bases clipped from V and 1 base from J, the junction kept 5 bases outside the gene matches. CDR3 length equals 15 residues. This CDR3 reads CASTPLAGSYNEQFF. The CDR3 DNA is TGTGCCAGCACCCCTCTAGCGGGGTCCTACAATGAGCAGTTCTTC.

This clonotype was detected ten times or more. This chain uses TRBV5-1 with TRBJ2-7; D is unclear. Germline CDR1 reads SGHRS; CDR2 reads YFSETQ. The CDR3 spans 13 residues. Trimming removed 3 bases at V and 0 bases at J, with 7 bases between. CDR3: CASSSPSSYEQYF. The DNA of the CDR3 is TGCGCCAGCAGCTCACCGAGCTCCTACGAGCAGTACTTC.

The gene calls are TRBV12-3 or TRBV12-4 and TRBJ1-2, with D unclear. CDR3 length equals 14 residues. V lost 3 bases and J lost 1, with 9 bases in between. CDR3 protein: CASSFQEGNYGYTF. As DNA, the CDR3 is TGTGCCAGCAGTTTTCAGGAGGGTAACTATGGCTACACCTTC.

The rearrangement links TRBV18 to TRBJ1-3; D may be TRBD1 (5 bases). The CDR3 totals 15 residues. V was shortened by 3 bases and J by 4 bases, with 13 bases between the two germline ends. Germline V gene sequence: CDR1 KGHSH, CDR2 LQKENI. The CDR3 loop is CASSPLDNNGNTIYF. The CDR3 bases are TGTGCCAGCTCACCCCTGGACAATAACGGAAACACCATATATTTT.

V usage is TRBV7-2 and J usage is TRBJ2-3; 8 bases map to TRBD2. Germline trimming cut 6 bases from V and 2 bases from J; bases unmatched to any gene: 7. CDR3 length: 15 amino acids. The germline V gene encodes CDR1 SGHTA and CDR2 FQGNSA. DNA of the CDR3: TGTGCCAGCAGGGAGCGGGGGACGCTCACAGATACGCAGTATTTT. Translated: CASRERGTLTDTQYF.

This clonotype was seen more than once but under ten times. The chain is built from TRBV6-4 and TRBJ2-1; the match to TRBD1 covers 11 bases. The CDR3 spans 16 residues. The V gene's germline CDR1 is MRHNA and CDR2 SNTAGT. Unmatched junction bases numbered 6, after V lost 2 bases and J lost 6 bases. The CDR3 loop is CASSDLAGQGGNEQFF. The CDR3 coding sequence is TGTGCCAGCAGTGACCTTGCGGGACAGGGGGGCAATGAGCAGTTCTTC.

Only a few counts were recorded for this clonotype. The chain is built from TRBV6-1 and TRBJ1-1; D might be TRBD1 (5 bases). There are 15 residues in the CDR3. The germline CDR1 and CDR2 sequences are MNHNS and SASEGT. V was cut by 4 bases and J by 1 base, with 13 bases left in between. CDR3 sequence (DNA): TGTGCCAGCAGTGGAGCAGGGAAAGGGAACACTGAAGCTTTCTTT. Encoded protein: CASSGAGKGNTEAFF.

In its sample, this clonotype was seen a few times. The chain carries TRBV6-1 and TRBJ1-2; D not resolved. The V end was cut by 7 bases, the J end by 8 bases, with 17 bases between. CDR1 is MNHNS and CDR2 is SASEGT in the germline V gene. The CDR3 is made up of 13 amino acids. The CDR3 loop reads CASTLDQRSGYTF. In nucleotides, the CDR3 is TGTGCCAGCACCTTAGACCAGAGGTCCGGCTACACCTTC.

J is TRBJ2-1 and V is TRBV7-9, with D maybe TRBD2 (6 bases). Germline values: CDR1 SEHNR, CDR2 FQNEAQ (reference sequence). The CDR3 is 15 amino acids. V was clipped by 5 bases and J by 2 bases, with 13 bases between them. The CDR3 DNA sequence: TGTGCCAGCAGCGGGGTAGCGGTTACCTACAATGAGCAGTTCTTC. As protein: CASSGVAVTYNEQFF.

The V call is TRBV20-1, the J call TRBJ2-5; 10 bases are shared with TRBD2. J was trimmed by 2 bases and V by 6 bases; bases with no gene match: 6. The CDR3 covers 14 residues. Germline CDR1 and CDR2: DFQATT and SNEGSKA (reference sequence). The CDR3 reads CSAWGTSEQETQYF. The CDR3 nucleotides are TGCAGTGCCTGGGGGACTAGCGAACAAGAGACCCAGTACTTC.

The chain has TRBV20-1 and TRBJ1-6; TRBD1 might be the D (6 bases). This CDR3 is built from 15 residues. CDR1 is DFQATT and CDR2 is SNEGSKA in the germline V gene (reference sequence). V lost 3 bases to trimming and J lost 6 bases, with 15 bases between them. The CDR3 region is CSASIRGGRNSPLHF. The DNA for the CDR3 is TGCAGTGCTAGCATCAGGGGAGGTCGTAATTCACCCCTCCACTTT.

The chain combines TRBV28 with TRBJ2-1; 11 positions match TRBD2. This CDR3 spans 16 amino acids. The germline V gene has CDR1 MDHEN and CDR2 SYDVKM. V lost 1 base, J lost 7 bases, and 6 bases stayed unmatched. The CDR3 spells CASSLFLAGGENEQFF. Here the CDR3 DNA reads TGTGCCAGCAGTTTATTCCTAGCGGGGGGCGAAAATGAGCAGTTCTTC.

This clonotype was recorded once. The chain employs TRBV12-3 or TRBV12-4 and TRBJ2-7; D uncertain. The CDR3 sequence is 13 residues long. Trimming left V 3 bases short and J 3 bases short, with 9 bases between. CDR3 nucleotides: TGTGCCAGCAGTTTTGGAGCGATCTACGAGCAGTACTTC. Amino acids: CASSFGAIYEQYF.

This clonotype occurred a few times. CDR3 protein: CAISDPGGENIQYF. For the CDR3, the DNA is TGTGCCATCAGTGACCCAGGGGGCGAAAACATTCAGTACTTC. The J gene is TRBJ2-4, the V gene TRBV10-3; TRBD1 matches 8 bases. Germline loops: CDR1 ENHRY, CDR2 SYGVKD. This CDR3 has 14 residues. J gave up 5 bases and V 3 bases, and 3 bases lay outside the gene matches.

The V call is TRBV20-1, the J call TRBJ1-2; 7 bases line up with TRBD1. With V trimmed by 6 bases and J by 1 base, 5 bases remained unmatched. The CDR3 is made up of 13 amino acids. The V gene's germline CDR1 is DFQATT and CDR2 SNEGSKA (reference sequence). The CDR3 DNA reads TGCAGTGCCAGGACAGGCGGTAACTATGGCTACACCTTC. Translated: CSARTGGNYGYTF.

The chain uses TRBV5-1 and TRBJ2-7, with 8 nucleotides matching TRBD1. CDR3 length: 15 amino acids. The germline CDR1 and CDR2 sequences are SGHRS and YFSETQ. V was clipped by 4 bases and J by 5 bases; unmatched bases: 11. For the CDR3, the DNA is TGCGCCAGCAGCGACGCAGGACAGGGCGCCCACGAGCAGTACTTC. Amino acids: CASSDAGQGAHEQYF.

This clonotype was seen a handful of times. The J gene is TRBJ2-2, the V gene TRBV30, with 13 nucleotides matching TRBD2. With 7 bases clipped from V and 6 bases from J, the junction kept 5 bases outside the gene matches. Germline CDR1 GTSNPN, CDR2 SVGIG (reference sequence). The CDR3 has 14 residues. CDR3 DNA sequence: TGTGCCTCTTCCGGGACTAGCGGGGCCGGGGAGCTGTTTTTT. Encoded protein: CASSGTSGAGELFF.

This clonotype showed up many times. The rearrangement uses TRBV9 and TRBJ1-1; TRBD1 is a possible D gene (5 bases). The CDR3 runs to 13 residues. The germline V gene encodes CDR1 SGDLS and CDR2 YYNGEE. The V end was cut by 3 bases, the J end by 2 bases, with 8 bases between. The CDR3 reads CASSATVNTEAFF. CDR3 DNA sequence: TGTGCCAGCAGCGCGACAGTAAACACTGAAGCTTTCTTT.

The rearrangement uses TRBV24-1 and TRBJ2-5; D is undetermined. The V gene's germline CDR1 is KGHDR and CDR2 SFDVKD. V lost 3 bases and J lost 0, with 13 bases in between. This CDR3 region has 16 residues. This CDR3 is CATSDDGPYYQETQYF. CDR3 in DNA: TGTGCCACCAGTGATGACGGGCCTTATTACCAAGAGACCCAGTACTTC.

This rearrangement joins TRBV6-5 to TRBJ2-7, with D perhaps matching TRBD1 (6 bases). The V end lost 4 bases, the J end lost 2 bases, and 12 bases lay between the germline ends. The CDR3 runs 14 residues. The germline CDR1 and CDR2 sequences are MNHEY and SVGAGI. CDR3 region: CASSSRQATYEQYF. The CDR3 DNA is TGTGCCAGCAGTTCTCGACAGGCGACCTACGAGCAGTACTTC.

This clonotype was observed many times. V usage is TRBV10-3 and J usage is TRBJ1-5; D is possibly TRBD1 (5 bases). Germline-derived CDR1 and CDR2 are ENHRY and SYGVKD. The V and J ends lost 3 bases and 6 bases respectively, with 15 bases between them. The CDR3 is made up of 15 amino acids. The DNA for the CDR3 is TGTGCCATCAGTGATTCGGGGAGGGGAATTCAGCCCCAGCATTTT. Its protein product is CAISDSGRGIQPQHF.

CDR3 residues: CSARGVPGGYSYEQYF. The CDR3 bases are TGCAGTGCTAGAGGGGTACCGGGGGGATACTCCTACGAGCAGTACTTC. This sequence joins TRBV20-1 and TRBJ2-7, with 7 positions matching TRBD2. V lost 1 base to trimming and J lost 0 bases; unmatched junction nucleotides: 9. The CDR3 sequence is 16 residues long. CDR1 DFQATT and CDR2 SNEGSKA come from the germline V gene (reference sequence).